Below are 25 T cell receptor beta chains sequenced from a single sample in a study of CD8 T cells in ankylosing spondylitis. TCRdb reanalysed the 5' RACE reads using MiXCR and keeps one entry per CDR3 protein. Of roughly 190,000 distinct CDR3 sequences listed, roughly 12% are singletons. The sample consisted of blood, either unsorted or a sorted T cell fraction (not recorded which). These receptors were collected from a male donor with ankylosing spondylitis or in good health (not recorded which).

A few counts support this clonotype. The genes are TRBV10-3 and TRBJ2-3, with 8 bases that match TRBD2. Germline values: CDR1 ENHRY, CDR2 SYGVKD. This CDR3 is built from 17 residues. After removal of 3 bases from V and 2 bases from J, the junction contained 10 bases not matched to a gene. The CDR3 spells CAISESGAGDYTDTQYF. The DNA of the CDR3 is TGTGCCATCAGTGAATCGGGAGCGGGGGACTACACAGATACGCAGTATTTT.

This clonotype was detected only a few times. J is TRBJ2-3 and V is TRBV5-1; tentatively, D is TRBD1 or TRBD2 (5 bases each). V gave up 3 bases and J gave up 0 bases, with 14 bases separating them. Germline V CDR1 and CDR2: SGHRS, YFSETQ. CDR3 length: 16 residues. The CDR3 DNA sequence: TGCGCCAGCAGCTCCCCCGAGGGGTCTAGCACAGATACGCAGTATTTT. This gives the protein CASSSPEGSSTDTQYF. The full variable domain, its missing parts supplied by reference TRBV5-1 and TRBJ2-3, is KAGVTQTPRYLIKTRGQQVTLSCSPISGHRSVSWYQQTPGQGLQFLFEYFSETQRNKGNFPGRFSGRQFSNSRSEMNVSTLELGDSALYLCASSSPEGSSTDTQYFGPGTRLTVL.

This clonotype was observed a few times. This chain links TRBV20-1 with TRBJ2-1; 7 bases are shared with TRBD2. The CDR3 runs 11 residues. CDR1 and CDR2 (germline): DFQATT, SNEGSKA (reference sequence). The ends lost 4 bases at V and 9 bases at J; junction bases unmatched: 3. CDR3 nucleotide sequence: TGCAGTGCTAAGGGGACTATTGAGCAGTTCTTC. Translating it yields CSAKGTIEQFF.

This chain joins TRBV4-1 and TRBJ2-2; 10 bases fit TRBD1. Germline trimming cut 4 bases from V and 4 bases from J; bases unmatched to any gene: 6. CDR1 MGHRA and CDR2 YSYEKL come from the germline V gene. The CDR3 totals 16 residues. The CDR3 region is CASSLGQGEFTGELFF. The CDR3 DNA follows: TGCGCCAGCAGCCTCGGACAGGGGGAATTCACCGGGGAGCTGTTTTTT.

This clonotype was seen many times. The genes are TRBV12-3 or TRBV12-4 and TRBJ2-1; 9 bases are shared with TRBD2. V lost 3 bases and J lost 3; bases outside the gene matches: 3. The CDR3 sequence is 15 residues long. CDR3 in DNA: TGTGCCAGCAGTTTGTTAGCGGGGGTCTACAATGAGCAGTTCTTC. Translated: CASSLLAGVYNEQFF.

This clonotype was counted a few times. The chain uses TRBV12-5 and TRBJ2-2; TRBD1 might be the D (6 bases). V was trimmed by 3 bases and J by 1 base, leaving 9 bases between them. Germline V CDR1 and CDR2: LGHNT, FRNRAP. This CDR3 has 15 residues. CDR3 amino acids: CASGFWTENTGELFF. The DNA of the CDR3 is TGTGCTAGTGGTTTCTGGACAGAGAACACCGGGGAGCTGTTTTTT.

Only a few counts were recorded for this clonotype. CDR3 in DNA: TGTGCCAGCAGTGAAAGAGGGGGAAGGGGTGAGCAGTTCTTC. Translation: CASSERGGRGEQFF. The V gene is TRBV6-1, the J gene TRBJ2-1; TRBD1 might be the D (6 bases). Germline assignment: CDR1 MNHNS and CDR2 SASEGT. CDR3 length equals 14 residues. V was shortened by 2 bases and J by 9 bases, with 14 bases between the two germline ends.

The genes are TRBV3-1 and TRBJ2-3; TRBD2 matches 7 bases. Germline-derived CDR1 and CDR2 are LGHDT and YNNKEL (reference sequence). The CDR3 has 16 amino acids. The J segment lost 5 bases and the V segment lost 0 bases, leaving 8 bases of the junction unmatched. The CDR3 loop reads CASSQERGIYGDTQYF. The CDR3 region has the DNA TGTGCCAGCAGCCAAGAGCGGGGGATCTATGGAGATACGCAGTATTTT.

In its sample, this clonotype was seen a few times. The gene calls are TRBV11-3 and TRBJ2-2; D possibly matches TRBD1 or TRBD2 (5 bases each). CDR1 and CDR2 from the germline V gene are SGHNT and YENEEA. Trimming removed 4 bases from V and 8 bases from J, with 17 bases in between. This CDR3 region has 15 residues. Here the CDR3 DNA reads TGTGCCAGCAGCTCCTCTGGGACCACACGGGGGGAGCTGTTTTTT. It yields the protein CASSSSGTTRGELFF.

CDR3 DNA sequence: TGTGCCACCAGTAGAGCAGGGCGCTACACCTTC. Protein sequence: CATSRAGRYTF. The chain carries TRBV24-1 and TRBJ1-2; a possible D gene is TRBD1 (5 bases). V dropped 6 bases and J dropped 9 bases, with 10 bases sitting between them. This CDR3 has 11 amino acids. Germline V gives CDR1 KGHDR, CDR2 SFDVKD.

This clonotype showed up just a few times. The chain links TRBV10-3 to TRBJ1-1; D not certain. The CDR3 runs to 15 residues. The germline V gene encodes CDR1 ENHRY and CDR2 SYGVKD. V was clipped by 3 bases and J by 3 bases, with 14 bases between them. CDR3 region: CAISDIRAYYTEAFF. The CDR3 nucleotides read TGTGCCATCAGTGATATAAGGGCGTATTACACTGAAGCTTTCTTT.

The genes are TRBV4-1 and TRBJ1-1; D remains ambiguous. Trimming took off 3 bases at V and 0 bases at J, with 8 bases between the two ends. The CDR3 has 14 residues. Germline V gives CDR1 MGHRA, CDR2 YSYEKL. CDR3 sequence (DNA): TGCGCCAGCAGCCAGCGGGATATGAACACTGAAGCTTTCTTT. Encoded protein: CASSQRDMNTEAFF.

The table lists this clonotype with a few counts. The chain employs TRBV12-3 or TRBV12-4 and TRBJ1-2, with D maybe TRBD1 (6 bases). The length of the CDR3 is 17 residues. V was pared by 6 bases and J by 3 bases, with 23 bases between. CDR3 nucleotides: TGTGCCAGCAGAACGGTGGACAGTACGACAGCTCACTATGGCTACACCTTC. Its translation: CASRTVDSTTAHYGYTF.

This clonotype turned up a few times. The chain combines TRBV12-3 or TRBV12-4 with TRBJ2-1; 8 bases are shared with TRBD2. V lost 3 bases and J lost 4; bases outside the gene matches: 8. The CDR3 totals 16 residues. CDR3 DNA: TGTGCCAGCAGTTTTTTTCCGGGAGGGACTTACAATGAGCAGTTCTTC. Amino acid sequence: CASSFFPGGTYNEQFF.

The chain is built from TRBV20-1 and TRBJ1-1; D remains ambiguous. The ends were cut back, 6 bases at V and 4 bases at J, with 15 bases in the middle. The germline V gene encodes CDR1 DFQATT and CDR2 SNEGSKA (reference sequence). This CDR3 contains 13 residues. Here the CDR3 DNA reads TGCAGTGCCAAACCCCGGTATCCCACTGAAGCTTTCTTT. Amino acid sequence: CSAKPRYPTEAFF.

This clonotype was picked up many times. CDR3 nucleotides: TGTGCCAGCAGCTCTGAGGACAGGGCCCAGTATTTT. Amino acid sequence: CASSSEDRAQYF. The chain links TRBV7-8 to TRBJ2-3, with TRBD1 matching 8 bases. In germline, CDR1 is SGHVS, CDR2 FQNEAQ. V was pared by 4 bases and J by 12 bases, with 6 bases of the junction left unmatched. The CDR3 loop spans 12 amino acids.

The chain links TRBV7-9 to TRBJ2-7; no firm D call. V lost 2 bases to trimming and J lost 3 bases, with 8 bases between them. Germline-derived CDR1 and CDR2 are SEHNR and FQNEAQ (reference sequence). This CDR3 has 13 amino acids. The CDR3 protein is CASSLFEFYEQYF. CDR3 sequence (DNA): TGTGCCAGCAGCTTATTCGAATTCTACGAGCAGTACTTC.

The gene calls are TRBV4-1 and TRBJ2-1; 10 bases match TRBD2. Trimming cost V 3 bases and J 2 bases; bases outside gene matches: 10. This CDR3 comprises 18 residues. CDR1 and CDR2 from the germline V gene are MGHRA and YSYEKL. This chain's CDR3 is CASSQPGERGGTYNEQFF. CDR3 in DNA: TGCGCCAGCAGCCAGCCTGGCGAGCGGGGGGGCACCTACAATGAGCAGTTCTTC.

This clonotype was observed a handful of times. This rearrangement joins TRBV11-2 to TRBJ2-7; 13 nucleotides match TRBD2. The CDR3 is made up of 18 amino acids. V gave up 5 bases and J gave up 3 bases; unmatched junction bases: 13. The germline V gene has CDR1 SGHAT and CDR2 FQNNGV. CDR3 in amino acids: CASSLTSGTSGINYEQYF. CDR3 nucleotide sequence: TGTGCCAGCAGCCTAACCTCCGGGACTAGCGGGATCAACTACGAGCAGTACTTC.

The sample holds a few counts of this clonotype. CDR3 sequence reads: CASSGRDSLPLQETQYF. In nucleotides, the CDR3 is TGTGCCAGCAGTGGAAGGGATAGCCTCCCCCTACAAGAGACCCAGTACTTC. The chain joins TRBV2 to TRBJ2-5; D gene ambiguous. CDR3 length: 17 residues. V lost 4 bases to trimming and J lost 2 bases, with 20 bases between them. Germline CDR1 reads SNHLY; CDR2 reads FYNNEI.

This clonotype was observed a handful of times. The gene calls are TRBV15 and TRBJ2-1; D is possibly TRBD1 (7 bases). V gave up 5 bases and J gave up 0 bases, with 14 bases separating them. The CDR3 is 16 amino acids. Germline CDR1 and CDR2: LNHNV and YYDKDF (reference sequence). The CDR3 is CATSPGGGSSYNEQFF. Here the CDR3 DNA reads TGTGCCACCAGCCCCGGAGGGGGCAGCTCCTACAATGAGCAGTTCTTC.

This clonotype showed up just a few times. The V and J genes are TRBV7-8 and TRBJ2-1, with TRBD1 identical over 9 bases. In germline, CDR1 is SGHVS, CDR2 FQNEAQ. V was clipped by 3 bases and J by 12 bases; unmatched bases: 6. The CDR3 length is 13 residues. The CDR3 sequence: CASSLLQGAPQFF. For the CDR3, the DNA is TGTGCCAGCAGCTTGCTACAGGGGGCACCGCAGTTCTTC.

This clonotype was seen a few times. This chain connects TRBV12-3 or TRBV12-4 to TRBJ1-2, with D perhaps TRBD1 (6 bases). There are 13 residues in the CDR3. V gave up 3 bases and J gave up 7 bases, with 12 bases separating them. The CDR3 nucleotides read TGTGCCAGCAGTTTCAGGGGAATGAGTGGCTACACCTTC. It translates to CASSFRGMSGYTF.

This clonotype was seen a handful of times. CDR3 in amino acids: CASSAGLDYEQYF. Here the CDR3 DNA reads TGTGCCAGCAGCGCGGGACTAGACTACGAGCAGTACTTC. The rearrangement uses TRBV7-9 and TRBJ2-7, with 8 bases that match TRBD2. Germline V gene data show CDR1 as SEHNR and CDR2 as FQNEAQ (reference sequence). This CDR3 has 13 amino acids. V dropped 5 bases and J dropped 3; count of bases not matched to a gene: 3.

The table lists this clonotype with many counts. This sequence joins TRBV27 and TRBJ2-1; D perhaps matches TRBD2 (5 bases). Germline V gene data show CDR1 as MNHEY and CDR2 as SMNVEV (reference sequence). Trimming pared 11 bases from V and 0 bases from J, leaving 14 bases between. The CDR3 is 14 residues long. CDR3 residues: CASAPTSSYNEQFF. The DNA of the CDR3 is TGTGCCTCGGCCCCAACTAGCTCCTACAATGAGCAGTTCTTC.